A selection of T cell receptor beta chains follows, all from one sample in a study of cytomegalovirus exposure and HLA in healthy donors. Profiled with immunoSEQ multiplex PCR; TCRdb holds only in-frame clones, not every one. The sample lists 150,000 or so clones, 89% occurring once. The sequencing input was PBMCs. The source of these receptors is a young woman in good health and CMV-seronegative. Each CDR3 is given without its conserved first and last residue.

j_call,v_call,cdr3_aa
TRBJ2-1,TRBV7-2,ASSPGLAGSNEQF
TRBJ1-4,TRBV2,ASGGTVGNNEKLF
TRBJ1-1,TRBV5-4,ASSLGQQVEAF
TRBJ2-1,TRBV11-3,ASSLDRDSGQF
TRBJ1-2,TRBV7-6,ASSTTGTYGYT
TRBJ1-1,TRBV6-5,ASSSPGQSAF
TRBJ1-5,TRBV6-1,ASSDHTFRFNQPQH
TRBJ1-4,TRBV7-8,ASKQGFNEKLF
TRBJ1-6,TRBV6-1,ASSDRAAGVSSPLH
TRBJ2-1,TRBV20-1,SATYYNEQF
TRBJ2-2,TRBV7-9,ASRPGAAGTGELF
TRBJ1-2,TRBV7-9,ASSLVSLFYGYT
TRBJ2-1,TRBV5-6,ASSLETGAPGEQF
TRBJ2-3,TRBV10-1,ASSEVPNPQDTQY
TRBJ2-7,TRBV11-2,ASSFRDRASYEQY
TRBJ1-1,TRBV6-1,ASIYYTEAF
TRBJ1-6,TRBV6-1,ASSETRAGAPLH
TRBJ2-7,TRBV5-1,ASSLGQGADEQY
TRBJ1-4,TRBV7-9,ASSLGPRELF
TRBJ1-5,TRBV19,ASSIVSARGDQPQH
TRBJ2-1,TRBV6-1,ASSEFTSGGAREQF
TRBJ1-3,TRBV7-8,ASSLTHGQNGPGNTIY
TRBJ1-5,TRBV19,ASTRTGRVNQPQH
TRBJ2-7,TRBV6-5,VPRPDKKRYEQY
TRBJ2-6,TRBV18,ASSLVDSGANVLT
TRBJ1-2,TRBV9,ASSGWTGEGYGYT
TRBJ1-2,TRBV9,ASSVGQNPNYGYT
TRBJ2-3,TRBV9,ASNRQGPDTQY
TRBJ1-4,TRBV5-1,ASRRTGGDEKLF
TRBJ2-5,TRBV4-1,ASMQGGETQY
TRBJ2-3,TRBV11-2,ASSLVLAGGLRQ
TRBJ1-2,TRBV5-4,ASSLETAYGYT
TRBJ1-3,TRBV6-1,ASSPQRDTIY
TRBJ2-2,TRBV2,ASSADGLNTGELF
TRBJ2-1,TRBV6-1,ASSEEVGVYNEQF
TRBJ1-1,TRBV6-1,ASSLNYFAEAF
TRBJ1-1,TRBV10-3,AISVIGVTEAF
TRBJ2-5,TRBV5-1,ASSLQGGGPQETQY
TRBJ1-1,TRBV29-1,SVRQLMNTEAF
TRBJ1-2,TRBV5-1,ASSLQPGTNYGYT
TRBJ1-5,TRBV19,ASSRNQGINQPQH
TRBJ1-3,TRBV7-9,ASSYSVDTIY
TRBJ1-1,TRBV5-1,ASSGQQNTEAF